These 20 T cell receptor beta chains share one sample of origin, sequenced in a study of blood T cell repertoires in COVID-19. Here immunoSEQ multiplex PCR was the method, and the copy in TCRdb shows in-frame clones only, minus some. The repertoire holds approximately 440,000 clones, with around 91% as singletons. Sequencing was carried out using PBMCs or T cells enriched from blood (not recorded which). These receptors all stem from a man aged 18 to 29 who had recovered from COVID-19.

The chain carries TRBV28 and TRBJ1-1; unclear D gene. The CDR3 spans 13 residues. CDR1 and CDR2 from the germline V gene are MDHEN and SYDVKM. The V end was cut by 5 bases, the J end by 1 base, with 8 bases between. CDR3 nucleotide sequence: TGTGCCAGCAGTACTGTTTCGAACACTGAAGCTTTCTTT. Protein product: CASSTVSNTEAFF. Filled out from reference TRBV28 and TRBJ1-1, the complete variable domain reads DVKVTQSSRYLVKRTGEKVFLECVQDMDHENMFWYRQDPGLGLRLIYFSYDVKMKEKGDIPEGYSVSREKKERFSLILESASTNQTSMYLCASSTVSNTEAFFGQGTRLTVV.

This chain uses TRBV7-9 with TRBJ1-2; 9 positions match TRBD1. From germline, CDR1 is SEHNR and CDR2 FQNEAQ (reference sequence). The CDR3 is made up of 15 amino acids. V gave up 5 bases and J gave up 4 bases; unmatched junction bases: 8. The CDR3 spells CASSPLGTGFYGYTF. DNA of the CDR3: TGTGCCAGCAGCCCCTTGGGGACAGGGTTCTATGGCTACACCTTC.

This chain connects TRBV30 to TRBJ1-1; D unresolved. Germline CDR1 reads GTSNPN; CDR2 reads SVGIG (reference sequence). The CDR3 loop spans 14 amino acids. V gave up 4 bases and J gave up 1 base, with 13 bases separating them. CDR3 residues: CAWTPGVENTEAFF. CDR3 in DNA: TGTGCCTGGACCCCTGGTGTAGAGAACACTGAAGCTTTCTTT.

The genes are TRBV19 and TRBJ1-2, with 7 bases aligning to TRBD1. The junction had 7 bases not matched to a gene; V was cut back by 2 bases and J by 4 bases. This CDR3 comprises 15 residues. Germline V CDR1 and CDR2: LNHDA, SQIVND (reference sequence). Here the CDR3 reads CASSISKTGFYGYTF. The CDR3 DNA follows: TGTGCCAGTAGTATATCCAAGACAGGGTTCTATGGCTACACCTTC.

This clone was recorded only once. This chain links TRBV5-1 with TRBJ2-2; TRBD2 agrees at 8 bases. Looked up from germline, CDR1 is SGHRS and CDR2 is YFSETQ. There are 15 residues in the CDR3. With 4 bases clipped from V and 1 base from J, the junction kept 3 bases outside the gene matches. CDR3 DNA: TGCGCCAGCAGCCCAGCGGGGGTGAACACCGGGGAGCTGTTTTTT. Residues: CASSPAGVNTGELFF.

V and J are TRBV12-3 or TRBV12-4 and TRBJ1-5, with D unclear. Trimming left V 3 bases short and J 6 bases short, with 9 bases between. This CDR3 contains 13 residues. The CDR3 DNA is TGTGCCAGCAGTTTGAACCTCGGTCAGCCCCAGCATTTT. It specifies CASSLNLGQPQHF.

This chain joins TRBV24-1 and TRBJ2-7; 10 bases align to TRBD1. V lost 5 bases to trimming and J lost 5 bases; unmatched junction nucleotides: 2. The CDR3 contains 13 residues. The V gene's germline CDR1 is KGHDR and CDR2 SFDVKD. For the CDR3, the DNA is TGTGCCACCAGTGGACAGGGGGCGAACGAGCAGTACTTC. Protein product: CATSGQGANEQYF.

The chain couples TRBV5-1 to TRBJ1-4; TRBD1 is a possible D gene (5 bases). The CDR3 runs to 14 residues. Germline assignment: CDR1 SGHRS and CDR2 YFSETQ. V was cut by 2 bases and J by 8 bases, with 13 bases left in between. This chain's CDR3 is CASSLDGGDEKLFF. DNA for the CDR3: TGCGCCAGCAGCTTAGACGGAGGGGACGAAAAACTGTTTTTT. Full variable domain (missing parts from reference TRBV5-1 and TRBJ1-4): KAGVTQTPRYLIKTRGQQVTLSCSPISGHRSVSWYQQTPGQGLQFLFEYFSETQRNKGNFPGRFSGRQFSNSRSEMNVSTLELGDSALYLCASSLDGGDEKLFFGSGTQLSVL.

This rearrangement joins TRBV6-5 to TRBJ1-1; maybe TRBD1 (5 bases). Trimming pared 6 bases from V and 0 bases from J, leaving 11 bases between. This CDR3 spans 14 amino acids. Germline assignment: CDR1 MNHEY and CDR2 SVGAGI. CDR3 sequence reads: CASRRDRMNTEAFF. The CDR3 bases are TGTGCCAGCAGACGCGACAGAATGAACACTGAAGCTTTCTTT.

This chain connects TRBV28 to TRBJ1-5; D is undetermined. The CDR3 runs 13 residues. Germline CDR1 reads MDHEN; CDR2 reads SYDVKM. Trimming took off 2 bases at V and 4 bases at J, with 6 bases between the two ends. CDR3 protein: CASSLGRNQPQHF. In DNA form, the CDR3 reads TGTGCCAGCAGTTTAGGGCGTAATCAGCCCCAGCATTTT.

The chain combines TRBV28 with TRBJ1-1; 9 bases match TRBD1. Losses at the gene ends were 6 bases for V and 1 base for J; bases not matched to a gene: 3. CDR1 MDHEN and CDR2 SYDVKM come from the germline V gene. The CDR3 loop spans 14 amino acids. The CDR3, as DNA: TGTGCCAGCAGGAGACAGGGGGGGAACACTGAAGCTTTCTTT. Its protein is CASRRQGGNTEAFF.

The chain has TRBV28 and TRBJ1-2; 7 bases align to TRBD1. The CDR3 runs to 12 residues. Trimming took 6 bases from V and 8 from J; bases not matched to a gene: 6. Germline V gene lookup returns CDR1 MDHEN and CDR2 SYDVKM. CDR3 amino acids: CASSDTGDGYTF. The DNA for the CDR3 is TGTGCCAGCAGCGATACAGGGGACGGCTACACCTTC.

The genes are TRBV7-3 and TRBJ2-5, with TRBD2 identical over 10 bases. This CDR3 spans 16 amino acids. J lost 3 bases, V lost 2 bases, and 6 bases had no gene match. Germline CDR1 reads SGHTA; CDR2 reads FQGTGA. The CDR3 spells CASSLRPSGSKETQYF. In DNA form, the CDR3 reads TGTGCCAGCAGCTTACGCCCTAGCGGGAGCAAAGAGACCCAGTACTTC.

The genes are TRBV4-1 and TRBJ2-7; 8 bases line up with TRBD1. The V gene end was trimmed by 4 bases and the J gene end by 1 base; junction bases not matched to a gene: 3. Germline CDR1 and CDR2: MGHRA and YSYEKL. The CDR3 has 14 residues. In DNA, the CDR3 is TGCGCCAGCAGCCGGCAGGGGGCTTCCTACGAGCAGTACTTC. It codes for CASSRQGASYEQYF.

This sequence joins TRBV30 and TRBJ2-2, with TRBD1 identical over 9 bases. The trim removed 2 bases at V and 4 bases at J, leaving 2 bases unmatched. The CDR3 runs 14 residues. Germline V gives CDR1 GTSNPN, CDR2 SVGIG (reference sequence). CDR3 amino acids: CAWSQDRGTGELFF. The CDR3 nucleotides are TGTGCCTGGAGTCAGGACAGGGGCACCGGGGAGCTGTTTTTT. Full variable domain (missing parts from reference TRBV30 and TRBJ2-2): SQTIHQWPATLVQPVGSPLSLECTVEGTSNPNLYWYRQAAGRGLQLLFYSVGIGQISSEVPQNLSASRPQDRQFILSSKKLLLSDSGFYLCAWSQDRGTGELFFGEGSRLTVL.

The chain employs TRBV9 and TRBJ1-1; unclear D gene. The CDR3 is 15 amino acids. Looked up from germline, CDR1 is SGDLS and CDR2 is YYNGEE. V lost 0 bases and J lost 1, with 10 bases in between. In DNA form, the CDR3 reads TGTGCCAGCAGCGTAGCTCCCACAACGAACACTGAAGCTTTCTTT. Its protein product is CASSVAPTTNTEAFF. The full variable domain, in which reference TRBV9 and TRBJ1-1 provide the parts outside the CDR3, is DSGVTQTPKHLITATGQRVTLRCSPRSGDLSVYWYQQSLDQGLQFLIQYYNGEERAKGNILERFSAQQFPDLHSELNLSSLELGDSALYFCASSVAPTTNTEAFFGQGTRLTVV.

The CDR3 spells CASSLSPGLAGISYEQYF. CDR3 DNA: TGTGCCAGCAGTTTATCTCCCGGACTAGCGGGAATCTCCTACGAGCAGTACTTC. The rearrangement joins TRBV27 to TRBJ2-7; 12 bases are shared with TRBD2. Trimming at V came to 0 bases and at J to 0 bases, leaving 6 bases not matched to a gene. Germline V gene lookup returns CDR1 MNHEY and CDR2 SMNVEV (reference sequence). The length of the CDR3 is 18 residues.

The chain employs TRBV28 and TRBJ1-6; D uncertain. The CDR3 is 13 amino acids. V was cut by 2 bases and J by 11 bases, with 10 bases left in between. The germline V gene encodes CDR1 MDHEN and CDR2 SYDVKM. CDR3 region: CASSLVGETPLHF. The CDR3 nucleotides are TGTGCCAGCAGTTTAGTCGGAGAGACACCCCTCCACTTT.

The chain has TRBV20-1 and TRBJ2-1, with a tentative D call TRBD2 (5 bases). The CDR3 has 13 amino acids. Trimming stripped 3 bases from V and 1 base from J, with 7 bases between. The germline gives CDR1 DFQATT, CDR2 SNEGSKA (reference sequence). The CDR3 region has the DNA TGCAGTGCTAGTACGGGATCCTACAATGAGCAGTTCTTC. It encodes CSASTGSYNEQFF.

The chain uses TRBV5-1 and TRBJ2-7; TRBD1 matches at 11 bases. V lost 6 bases, J lost 4 bases, and 6 bases stayed unmatched. This CDR3 comprises 14 residues. Per germline, CDR1 SGHRS and CDR2 YFSETQ. CDR3 coding DNA: TGCGCCAGCACCCAAGGGACAGGGGGGTACGAGCAGTACTTC. It specifies CASTQGTGGYEQYF.